These T cell receptor beta chains were read from a single sample in a study of CD8 T cells in ankylosing spondylitis. TCRdb itself ran the 5' RACE reads through MiXCR, one entry per CDR3 protein. The repertoire holds just under 350,000 distinct CDR3 sequences, with roughly 14% as singletons. The sequencing sample was made of blood, either unsorted or a sorted T cell fraction (not recorded which). The source is a male donor with ankylosing spondylitis or in good health (not recorded which). Each CDR3 is given with its conserved first and last residue. The D gene is left open where the match is weak. Some rows have no size entry. The others give once, few or many, or a class for an expanded clone.

length,J,D,size,V,CDR3,DNA
16,TRBJ2-2,-,-,TRBV20-1,CSARGLKSGDTGELFF,TGCAGTGCTAGGGGACTTAAGTCCGGAGACACCGGGGAGCTGTTTTTT
12,TRBJ1-5,-,-,TRBV7-2,CASSPRSQPQHF,TGTGCCAGCAGCCCCCGTAGTCAGCCCCAGCATTTT
13,TRBJ2-1,TRBD2,few,TRBV5-6,CASSLPGGDEQFF,TGTGCCAGCAGCTTGCCGGGAGGGGATGAGCAGTTCTTC
15,TRBJ2-7,-,-,TRBV4-1,CASSQVVQKPYEQYF,TGCGCCAGCAGCCAAGTAGTACAGAAACCCTACGAGCAGTACTTC
15,TRBJ2-5,-,-,TRBV11-2,CASSPFPLGQETQYF,TGTGCCAGCAGCCCATTCCCCCTGGGTCAAGAGACCCAGTACTTC
15,TRBJ2-5,TRBD1,once,TRBV11-2,CASSPGQGSWETQYF,TGTGCCAGCAGCCCGGGACAGGGATCATGGGAGACCCAGTACTTC
11,TRBJ1-1,-,-,TRBV12-3/TRBV12-4,CASSGPREAFF,TGTGCCAGCAGTGGACCCCGCGAAGCTTTCTTT
17,TRBJ2-2,TRBD2,few,TRBV29-1,CSVPGLAGGPGTGELFF,TGCAGCGTACCGGGACTAGCGGGGGGGCCTGGCACCGGGGAGCTGTTTTTT
15,TRBJ2-5,-,few,TRBV4-1,CASSQGNSPRETQYF,TGCGCCAGCAGCCAAGGGAATAGCCCCCGGGAGACCCAGTACTTC
13,TRBJ2-7,-,few,TRBV15,CATSRDVYGEQYF,TGTGCCACCAGCAGAGATGTGTACGGCGAGCAGTACTTC
13,TRBJ2-2,-,-,TRBV20-1,CSASSADTGELFF,TGCAGTGCTTCCTCGGCCGACACCGGGGAGCTGTTTTTT
14,TRBJ2-7,TRBD2,-,TRBV3-1,CASSQVSGTYEQYF,TGTGCCAGCAGCCAAGTTAGCGGGACCTACGAGCAGTACTTC
15,TRBJ2-1,TRBD1,-,TRBV27,CASSRDRGRDNEQFF,TGTGCCAGCAGTCGGGACAGGGGGCGGGACAATGAGCAGTTCTTC
14,TRBJ2-5,TRBD2,-,TRBV2,CASNRAGGVETQYF,TGTGCCAGCAACCGAGCGGGGGGAGTAGAGACCCAGTACTTC
16,TRBJ2-2,TRBD2,few,TRBV6-2/TRBV6-3,CASTNLGLAATGELFF,TGTGCCAGCACCAATCTCGGACTAGCGGCCACCGGGGAGCTGTTTTTT
13,TRBJ2-5,-,once,TRBV28,CASSFYPVRTQYF,TGTGCCAGCAGTTTCTATCCGGTCAGGACCCAGTACTTC
15,TRBJ2-7,-,few,TRBV4-1,CASSQDTGELYEQYF,TGCGCCAGCAGCCAAGATACGGGCGAGCTCTACGAGCAGTACTTC
15,TRBJ2-1,-,-,TRBV29-1,CSVEDRRSRMNEQFF,TGCAGCGTTGAAGACCGGCGTTCTAGGATGAATGAGCAGTTCTTC
14,TRBJ1-6,TRBD1,-,TRBV27,CASHSTGDHSPLHF,TGTGCCAGCCACTCGACAGGGGATCATTCACCCCTCCACTTT
14,TRBJ2-2,-,-,TRBV6-5,CASSYSFETGELFF,TGTGCCAGCAGTTACTCCTTCGAGACCGGGGAGCTGTTTTTT
15,TRBJ2-7,-,-,TRBV27,CASSANRVTTYEQYF,TGTGCCAGCAGTGCCAATAGAGTTACTACCTACGAGCAGTACTTC
11,TRBJ2-7,-,-,TRBV12-3/TRBV12-4,CASSIRMEQYF,TGTGCCAGCAGTATTAGAATGGAGCAGTACTTC
13,TRBJ1-6,TRBD1,-,TRBV5-1,CASRSAGGSPLHF,TGCGCCAGCAGGTCGGCAGGGGGTTCACCCCTCCACTTT
12,TRBJ2-1,-,few,TRBV6-5,CASSSHTNEQFF,TGTGCCAGCAGTTCCCACACCAATGAGCAGTTCTTC
15,TRBJ2-5,TRBD2,few,TRBV29-1,CSPLPRLAGRETQYF,TGCAGCCCCCTCCCAAGGCTAGCGGGGCGCGAGACCCAGTACTTC
16,TRBJ1-1,-,-,TRBV25-1,CASSDTLLGGDTEAFF,TGTGCCAGCAGTGACACTCTCCTTGGGGGGGACACTGAAGCTTTCTTT
15,TRBJ2-5,TRBD1,few,TRBV4-2,CASSLGQGMGETQYF,TGTGCCAGCAGCCTCGGACAGGGTATGGGAGAGACCCAGTACTTC
15,TRBJ2-5,-,-,TRBV28,CASSSRDQRRETQYF,TGTGCCAGCAGTTCACGGGATCAGCGGAGGGAGACCCAGTACTTC
15,TRBJ2-1,-,few,TRBV3-1,CASSRPGTNYNEQFF,TGTGCCAGCAGCCGTCCCGGGACCAACTACAATGAGCAGTTCTTC
12,TRBJ1-3,-,few,TRBV29-1,CSVAAGGNTIYF,TGCAGCGTTGCCGCGGGAGGAAACACCATATATTTT
16,TRBJ2-3,-,-,TRBV10-3,CAISDSQATTTDTQYF,TGTGCCATCAGTGACTCCCAGGCCACCACCACAGATACGCAGTATTTT
13,TRBJ1-1,-,few,TRBV3-1,CASSQILRGEAFF,TGTGCCAGCAGCCAAATTCTCAGGGGTGAAGCTTTCTTT
15,TRBJ1-5,-,-,TRBV12-3/TRBV12-4,CASSRTSISNQPQHF,TGTGCCAGCAGTCGGACAAGTATCAGCAATCAGCCCCAGCATTTT
15,TRBJ2-1,TRBD2,few,TRBV5-1,CASSYSGGAVNEQFF,TGCGCCAGCAGCTATAGCGGGGGGGCGGTAAATGAGCAGTTCTTC
13,TRBJ2-5,-,few,TRBV5-1,CASSLAQQETQYF,TGCGCCAGCAGCTTGGCTCAGCAAGAGACCCAGTACTTC
15,TRBJ2-3,TRBD2,few,TRBV10-3,CAISPTSRLEGTQYF,TGTGCCATCAGCCCGACTAGCCGACTCGAGGGTACGCAGTATTTT
16,TRBJ2-7,TRBD2,once,TRBV18,CASSPRLAELGNEQYF,TGTGCCAGCTCACCGAGACTAGCGGAGCTCGGGAACGAGCAGTACTTC